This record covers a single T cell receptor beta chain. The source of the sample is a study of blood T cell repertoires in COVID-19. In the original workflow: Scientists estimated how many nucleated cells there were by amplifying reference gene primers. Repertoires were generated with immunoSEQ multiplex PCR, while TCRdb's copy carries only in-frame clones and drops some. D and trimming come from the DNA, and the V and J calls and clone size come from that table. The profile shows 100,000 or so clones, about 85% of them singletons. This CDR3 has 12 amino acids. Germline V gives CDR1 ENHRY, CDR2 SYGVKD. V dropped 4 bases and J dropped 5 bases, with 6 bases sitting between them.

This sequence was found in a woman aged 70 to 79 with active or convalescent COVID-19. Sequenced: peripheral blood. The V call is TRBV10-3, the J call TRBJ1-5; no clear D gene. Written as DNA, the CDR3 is TGTGCCATCAGTGCCGGTGATCAGCCCCAGCATTTT. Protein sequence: CAISAGDQPQHF.